This T cell receptor beta chain appears in the sequencing data of a study of T cells in Graves' hyperthyroidism and ophthalmopathy. CDR1 and CDR2 from the germline V gene are SNHLY and FYNNEI. The CDR3 is 8 residues long, counting both termini. Remarks on this clonotype: No conserved phenylalanine or tryptophan is present at the end of the CDR3, so a read error is the likely explanation. No DNA is shown, since the ends of the CDR3 on it are uncertain; the CDR3 is the one TCRdb lists.

TCR beta CDR3 region amplification was performed from RNA transcripts. The HTBI set primed first-round TCR CDR3 RT-PCR. From the multiplex PCR reads, TCRdb called clonotypes with MiXCR, one entry per CDR3 protein. The sample lists 450,000 to 700,000 distinct CDR3 sequences, under 60% occurring once. The sample comprised peripheral blood or thyroid tissue (not recorded which). The chain employs TRBV2 and TRBJ1-5. The receptor was isolated from an adult woman with Graves' disease, either hyperthyroidism or ophthalmopathy (not recorded which). This CDR3 is CASREPHS.